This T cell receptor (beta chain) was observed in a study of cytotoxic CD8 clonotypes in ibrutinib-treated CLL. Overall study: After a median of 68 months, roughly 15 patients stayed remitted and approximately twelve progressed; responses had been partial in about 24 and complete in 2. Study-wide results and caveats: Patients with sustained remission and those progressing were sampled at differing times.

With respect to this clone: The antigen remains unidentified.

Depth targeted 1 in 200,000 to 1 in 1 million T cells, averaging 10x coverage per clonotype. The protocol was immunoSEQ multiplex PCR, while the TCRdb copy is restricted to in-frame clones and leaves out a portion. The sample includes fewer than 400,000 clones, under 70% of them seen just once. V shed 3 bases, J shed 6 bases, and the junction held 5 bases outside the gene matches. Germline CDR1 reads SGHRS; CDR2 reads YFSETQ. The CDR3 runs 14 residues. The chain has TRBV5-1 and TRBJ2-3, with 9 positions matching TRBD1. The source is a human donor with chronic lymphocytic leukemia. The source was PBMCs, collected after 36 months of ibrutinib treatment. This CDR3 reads CASSSGQGYDTQYF. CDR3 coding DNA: TGCGCCAGCAGCTCGGGACAGGGTTATGATACGCAGTATTTT.